The clone carrying this T cell receptor beta chain was found a few times. Antigen: not known. The sample is drawn from a study of early T cells in non-severe SARS-CoV-2 infection. Study-level background: The sequenced material was bulk RNA from unsorted whole blood, and its chains were unpaired. Overall study results and limits: Comparison of clonotypes with VDJdb favored anti-spike CD8 responses while missing private and CD4 specificities.

The CDR3 is made up of 16 amino acids. Trimming stripped 0 bases from V and 4 bases from J, with 16 bases between. CDR1 SGDLS and CDR2 YYNGEE come from the germline V gene. Unique molecular identifiers tagged individual cDNA molecules. A single record per CDR3 protein comes from TCRdb applying MiXCR to the 5' RACE reads. Of approximately 70,000 distinct CDR3 sequences in the sample, approximately 5% were seen once. Specimen: whole blood, collected at baseline. This receptor was taken from an adult who was a healthcare worker with PCR-confirmed SARS-CoV-2 infection or an uninfected control (not recorded which). This chain joins TRBV9 and TRBJ2-5; TRBD2 might be the D (5 bases). The DNA for the CDR3 is TGTGCCAGCAGCGTAGAGCCTAGCTCGGCGTCAGAGACCCAGTACTTC. Translated: CASSVEPSSASETQYF.